This T cell receptor beta chain is from a study of Graves' ophthalmopathy and Graves' hyperthyroidism. On the study more broadly: At initial diagnosis, peripheral blood was obtained, and this preceded any treatment.

The CDR3 covers 17 residues. V lost 4 bases to trimming and J lost 6 bases; unmatched junction nucleotides: 6. CDR1 and CDR2 from the germline V gene are SEHNR and FQNEAQ (reference sequence). For repertoire sequencing, the TCR beta CDR3 regions were amplified from RNA transcripts. First-round RT-PCR with HTBI primers preceded a second-round multiplex PCR. TCRdb fed the multiplex PCR reads into MiXCR, producing one record per CDR3 protein. The sample comprises 600,000 to 700,000 distinct CDR3 sequences, about 40% of which are singletons, and around 3% rests with the top ten. Certain patients were not enrolled. These were patients with other autoimmune diseases, uncontrolled infections, pregnancy or lactation. Each diagnosis was determined on the basis of clinical symptoms, serum thyroxine, TRAb, thyroid ultrasound and orbital computed tomography. It was from 10 ml of fresh peripheral blood that the PBMCs came.

The V gene is TRBV7-9, the J gene TRBJ2-2, with 15 bases identical to TRBD2. This receptor was taken from an adult man with Graves' ophthalmopathy. What was sequenced was peripheral blood. CDR3 region: CASSSSGLAGGPGELFF. The CDR3 DNA reads TGTGCCAGCAGCTCATCCGGACTAGCGGGAGGGCCCGGGGAGCTGTTTTTT.